This T cell receptor (beta chain) stems from a study of blood T cell repertoires in COVID-19. Study as a whole: PBMCs, B-cell-depleted T cells, or T cells were the source of the cDNA or gDNA that made up the material.

Participant ages covered about 18 to 95 years across 20 to 30 US areas. Clones were sequenced by immunoSEQ multiplex PCR, and TCRdb holds only the in-frame ones, with some missing. This repertoire shows under 150,000 clones, 75% to 90% found once; its top ten account for more than 3%. Per germline, CDR1 SGHRS and CDR2 YFSETQ. V was cut by 0 bases and J by 2 bases, with 6 bases left in between. The CDR3 length is 13 residues. Sequenced sample: PBMCs or T cells enriched from blood (not recorded which). The TCR comes from a man aged 50 or older in a cohort exposed to, infected with or recovered from COVID-19 (not recorded which). V and J are TRBV5-1 and TRBJ2-7, with D perhaps matching TRBD1 (5 bases). CDR3 amino acids: CASSLEGPYEQYF. CDR3 DNA: TGCGCCAGCAGCTTGGAGGGGCCCTACGAGCAGTACTTC.